The sequence of this T cell receptor beta chain was determined in a study of regulatory T cells in long-lasting Graves disease. Broader study findings: Persistent Graves' patients showed less TCR diversity than newly diagnosed patients showed.

Construction of the TCR beta libraries employed iRepertoire HTBI primers in conjunction with Arm-PCR of CDR3 regions. TCRdb re-called the multiplex PCR reads through MiXCR, storing one row per CDR3 protein. The repertoire consists of around 320,000 distinct CDR3 sequences, with approximately 16% occurring once and the leading ten covering less than 35%. The CDR3 sequence is 14 residues long. Trimming took 7 bases from V and 1 from J, leaving 14 bases between them. Looked up from germline, CDR1 is MNHNS and CDR2 is SASEGT. This clonotype was seen ten or more times. Its target is unknown. Time point indicated: newly diagnosed GD, antithyroid drugs for less than 3 months. The TCR library used RNA extracted from PBMCs. The data were also submitted as part of a second study, on T cells in Graves' hyperthyroidism and ophthalmopathy. That study adds: HTBI primers drove first-round RT-PCR of the TCR CDR3.

The rearrangement joins TRBV6-1 to TRBJ2-7, with D perhaps TRBD1 (5 bases). The sequences come from peripheral blood mononuclear cells (PBMCs), collected at new diagnosis, from a patient treated with antithyroid drugs. This clonotype originated in a man in his forties with Graves disease. CDR3 sequence: CASTYRDRSYEQYF. The CDR3 region has the DNA TGTGCCAGCACGTATAGAGACAGATCCTACGAGCAGTACTTC.